This T cell receptor beta chain was sequenced in a study of blood T cell repertoires in COVID-19. For the study at large: The United States, Italy and Spain were the sources of the acute and convalescent COVID-19 samples.

The CDR3 consists of 12 residues. Trimming removed 5 bases from V and 7 bases from J, with 12 bases in between. Germline V CDR1 and CDR2: SGHTA, FQGTGA. Source study methods: Reference gene primer amplification yielded estimated nucleated cell counts. Here immunoSEQ multiplex PCR was the method, and the copy in TCRdb shows in-frame clones only, minus some. V and J calls plus clone size are reproduced from that table; the DNA served to infer D and trimming. The sample shows approximately 52,000 clones, 75% to 90% of them seen only once. This clone was counted between two and nine times. The rearrangement links TRBV7-3 to TRBJ2-7; no definite D call. The TCR comes from a man aged 55-75 years with acute or convalescent COVID-19. Sequencing was done on a sample of peripheral blood. The CDR3, as DNA: TGTGCCAGCAGCGACGCTAGGTGGGAGCAGTACTTC. It specifies CASSDARWEQYF.